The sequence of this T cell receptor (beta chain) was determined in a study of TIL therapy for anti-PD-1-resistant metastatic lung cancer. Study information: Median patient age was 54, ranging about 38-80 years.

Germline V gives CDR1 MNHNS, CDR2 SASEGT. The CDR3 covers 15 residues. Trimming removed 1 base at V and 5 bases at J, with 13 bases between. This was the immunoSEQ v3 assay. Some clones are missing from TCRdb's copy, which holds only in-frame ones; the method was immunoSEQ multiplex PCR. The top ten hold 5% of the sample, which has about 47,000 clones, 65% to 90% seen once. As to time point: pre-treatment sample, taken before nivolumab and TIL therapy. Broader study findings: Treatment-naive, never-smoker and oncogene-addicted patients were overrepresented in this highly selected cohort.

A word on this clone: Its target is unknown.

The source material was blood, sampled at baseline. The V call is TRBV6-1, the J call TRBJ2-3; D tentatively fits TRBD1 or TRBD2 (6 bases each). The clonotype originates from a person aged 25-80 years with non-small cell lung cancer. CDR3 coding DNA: TGTGCCAGCAGTGAAGGTGCGGGGACACGAGATACGCAGTATTTT. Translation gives CASSEGAGTRDTQYF.